The subject of this entry is one TCR beta chain. The antigen is undetermined. Germline loops: CDR1 SGHRS, CDR2 YFSETQ. The CDR3 contains 13 residues. V trimming: 5 bases; J trimming: 3 bases; junction bases outside the gene matches: 2. The record originates from a study of shared clonotypes between healthy human individuals. Study-level findings and limits: Memory subsets generally showed smaller estimated richness than naive subsets did.

Sequencing used immunoSEQ multiplex PCR; TCRdb keeps in-frame clones, though not all of them. The sample lists over a million clones; approximately 97% were seen once. V gene TRBV5-1 combines with J gene TRBJ2-1, with TRBD1 matching 7 bases. The receptor's source is a man between 25 and 39 years old in good health. The sample was naive CD4+ T cells sorted from blood. Sample subset: CD45RA+ positively selected. For the CDR3, the DNA is TGCGCCAGCAGATGGGACAGCTACAATGAGCAGTTCTTC. Protein: CASRWDSYNEQFF. Using reference TRBV5-1 and TRBJ2-1 for the parts outside the CDR3, the full variable domain is KAGVTQTPRYLIKTRGQQVTLSCSPISGHRSVSWYQQTPGQGLQFLFEYFSETQRNKGNFPGRFSGRQFSNSRSEMNVSTLELGDSALYLCASRWDSYNEQFFGPGTRLTVL.